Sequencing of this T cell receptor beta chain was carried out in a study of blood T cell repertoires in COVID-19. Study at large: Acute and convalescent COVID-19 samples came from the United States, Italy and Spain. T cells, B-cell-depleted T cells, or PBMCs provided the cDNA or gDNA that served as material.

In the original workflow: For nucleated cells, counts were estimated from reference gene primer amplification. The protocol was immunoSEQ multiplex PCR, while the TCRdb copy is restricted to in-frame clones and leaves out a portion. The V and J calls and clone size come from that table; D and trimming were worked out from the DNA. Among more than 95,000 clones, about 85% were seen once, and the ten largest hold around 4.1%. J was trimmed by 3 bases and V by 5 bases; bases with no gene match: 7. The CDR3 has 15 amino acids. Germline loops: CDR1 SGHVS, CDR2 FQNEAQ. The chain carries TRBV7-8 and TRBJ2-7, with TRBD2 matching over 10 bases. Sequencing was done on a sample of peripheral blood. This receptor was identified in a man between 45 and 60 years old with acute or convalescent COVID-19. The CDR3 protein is CASSTLAGAIYEQYF. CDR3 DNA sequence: TGTGCCAGCAGCACCCTAGCGGGAGCCATCTACGAGCAGTACTTC. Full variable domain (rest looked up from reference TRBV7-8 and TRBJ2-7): GAGVSQSPRYKVAKRGQDVALRCDPISGHVSLFWYQQALGQGPEFLTYFQNEAQLDKSGLPSDRFFAERPEGSVSTLKIQRTQQEDSAVYLCASSTLAGAIYEQYFGPGTRLTVT.